Here is one T cell receptor (beta chain) with its context. Sequenced by immunoSEQ multiplex PCR; TCRdb stores in-frame clones only, minus some. The data contain about 2.4 million clones, roughly 93% of them seen just once; the ten biggest clones take up 0.36%. Per the germline V gene, CDR1 is SQVTM and CDR2 is ANQGSEA. V lost 8 bases, J lost 4 bases, and 14 bases lay in between. The CDR3 is made up of 12 amino acids. The source of the sample is a study of shared clonotypes between healthy human individuals. Study details: Each donor's CD8 memory used one plate, CD8 naive two, each CD4 subset three.

Material for sequencing was naive CD4+ T cells from PBMCs. The subset: CD45RA+ positively selected. The receptor's source is a man between 18 and 29 years old in good health. Some clones in this sample may be carry-over from other donors' samples. The chain recombines TRBV29-1 with TRBJ2-5; D is perhaps TRBD1 (7 bases). The CDR3 DNA is TGCAGCCTAAGACAGGGAGGAGAGACCCAGTACTTC. Protein: CSLRQGGETQYF.